These 3 T cell receptor beta chains originate from one sample sequenced in a study of T cell repertoires in ileal Crohn's disease. The method was immunoSEQ multiplex PCR; TCRdb's version includes in-frame clones alone and lacks a portion of them. Among about 18,000 clones listed, 60% were seen once. Material: ileal tissue. These receptors originate from an adult with Crohn's disease.

The genes are TRBV30 and TRBJ1-2; the D is unclear. The ends were cut back, 5 bases at V and 3 bases at J, with 16 bases in the middle. The CDR3 has 14 residues. Germline V gives CDR1 GTSNPN, CDR2 SVGIG (reference sequence). CDR3 amino acids: CAWGPDPLHYGYTF. CDR3 DNA sequence: TGTGCCTGGGGGCCAGATCCCCTACACTATGGCTACACCTTC.

This sequence joins TRBV6-1 and TRBJ2-1; 10 bases fit TRBD2. The CDR3 extends over 15 amino acids. The V gene's germline CDR1 is MNHNS and CDR2 SASEGT. The junction had 8 bases not matched to a gene; V was cut back by 5 bases and J by 7 bases. CDR3 in amino acids: CASSSLAGAVNEQFF. CDR3 in DNA: TGTGCCAGCAGTTCCCTAGCGGGAGCGGTAAATGAGCAGTTCTTC.

This clone has just a few counts. The chain recombines TRBV18 with TRBJ2-3, with a tentative D call TRBD2 (6 bases). The CDR3 is 17 amino acids. Germline V gene data show CDR1 as KGHSH and CDR2 as LQKENI. V lost 2 bases, J lost 3 bases, and 18 bases lay in between. The DNA for the CDR3 is TGTGCCAGCTCACCATTTAGTAGGAGTGGGAGGACAGATACGCAGTATTTT. Amino acid sequence: CASSPFSRSGRTDTQYF.